This T cell receptor beta chain was documented in a study of CD8 T cells in ankylosing spondylitis. The study's findings and limits: In ankylosing spondylitis blood, a motif of about eight highly homologous TCR beta variants appeared characteristic. Reportedly, significant enrichment of disease-linked clones occurred in matched ankylosing spondylitis synovial fluid. A number of the motif variants had already been described in reactive arthritis synovial fluid and blood.

This clonotype was recorded many times. No antigen is known for it. A quantitative 5'-RACE method, one with molecular barcodes, was used to make TCR beta libraries. TCRdb analysed the 5' RACE reads with MiXCR anew, one entry per CDR3 protein. Of 500,000 or so distinct CDR3 sequences in the sample, 5.3% are singletons; the top ten hold 3% to 4%. Trimming stripped 6 bases from V and 6 bases from J, with 20 bases between. This CDR3 region has 14 residues. Germline V gene lookup returns CDR1 DFQATT and CDR2 SNEGSKA (reference sequence). The sample consisted of blood, either unsorted or a sorted T cell fraction (not recorded which). The source of this sequence is a male donor with ankylosing spondylitis. The chain links TRBV20-1 to TRBJ1-2, with D possibly TRBD1 on 5 matching bases. CDR3 nucleotides: TGCAGTGCCCCAGAAAGGGGCAGGGTGGATGGCTACACCTTC. Translated, it gives CSAPERGRVDGYTF.